This T cell receptor beta chain was retrieved from a study of cytotoxic CD8 clonotypes in ibrutinib-treated CLL. This clone has only one observation. V was clipped by 3 bases and J by 3 bases; unmatched bases: 2. Germline CDR1 reads LNHDA; CDR2 reads SQIVND (reference sequence). This CDR3 region has 15 residues. Depth targeted 1 in 200,000 to 1 in 1 million T cells, averaging approximately 9.3x coverage per clonotype. The table came from immunoSEQ multiplex PCR; TCRdb's copy has only in-frame clones and leaves some out. The table has over 120,000 clones, 79% seen once. The clonotype comes from a human donor with chronic lymphocytic leukemia. This specimen was PBMCs, taken after 12 months of ibrutinib treatment. The gene calls are TRBV19 and TRBJ1-2, with TRBD1 identical over 12 bases. The CDR3 loop is CASSMGTGGYYGYTF. The CDR3 DNA sequence: TGTGCCAGTAGTATGGGGACAGGGGGCTACTATGGCTACACCTTC.